This TCR beta chain came from a study of T-cell reconstitution after alpha-beta-depleted transplantation in children. Notes on the study in general: From newly produced T cells came most of the T-cell counts and diversity one year after transplant.

This clonotype was counted ten times or more. The antigen is undetermined. For TCRbeta, the library was prepared with unique molecular identifiers. TCRdb reprocessed the PCR reads with MiXCR, giving one entry per CDR3 protein. The table lists fewer than 450,000 distinct CDR3 sequences, 15% to 20% of them singletons. This TCR was sampled from a male patient aged 2 to 9 who had a stem cell transplant for acute lymphoblastic leukemia, so the T cells may come from the graft donor. The sample here was PBMCs, mostly from graft donor cells, taken 360 days after TCRalphabeta/CD19-depleted stem cell transplant.

CDR3 nucleotides: TGTGCCAGTTATCAAGAGACCCAGTACTTC. Translating it yields CASYQETQYF. The chain links TRBV9 to TRBJ2-5; D remains unclear. Looked up from germline, CDR1 is SGDLS and CDR2 is YYNGEE. This CDR3 comprises 10 residues. The V end was cut by 8 bases, the J end by 2 bases, with 4 bases between.